These 24 T cell receptor beta chains originate from one sample sequenced in a study of radiotherapy plus CTLA-4 blockade in lung cancer. The assay was immunoSEQ multiplex PCR, and TCRdb's table has in-frame clones only and misses some. Of about 49,000 clones in the sample, less than 85% were seen once. The sample in question was peripheral blood, obtained from a patient treated with radiotherapy plus ipilimumab. Receptors were obtained from a human donor with non-small cell lung cancer who had stable disease on radiotherapy plus ipilimumab.

The rearrangement uses TRBV5-4 and TRBJ2-3; 8 bases fit TRBD2. This CDR3 has 15 amino acids. The V gene's germline CDR1 is SGHNT and CDR2 YYREEE (reference sequence). The V and J ends lost 0 bases and 4 bases, in that order; junction bases with no gene match: 4. The CDR3 DNA reads TGTGCCAGCAGCTTGGCGGGGGGGACCCCAGATACGCAGTATTTT. Its protein is CASSLAGGTPDTQYF.

CDR3 nucleotides: TGTGCCAGCAGCTTAGATGGCAACGGTGAGCAGTTCTTC. Its protein is CASSLDGNGEQFF. The rearrangement joins TRBV7-9 to TRBJ2-1; D remains ambiguous. Germline V gene lookup returns CDR1 SEHNR and CDR2 FQNEAQ (reference sequence). The CDR3 totals 13 residues. V lost 1 base to trimming and J lost 9 bases, with 10 bases between them. The variable domain in full, completed from reference TRBV7-9 and TRBJ2-1, reads DTGVSQNPRHKITKRGQNVTFRCDPISEHNRLYWYRQTLGQGPEFLTYFQNEAQLEKSRLLSDRFSAERPKGSFSTLEIQRTEQGDSAMYLCASSLDGNGEQFFGPGTRLTVL.

The chain carries TRBV11-2 and TRBJ2-2; D not certain. The CDR3 sequence is 13 residues long. V was clipped by 5 bases and J by 5 bases, with 9 bases between them. Germline V CDR1 and CDR2: SGHAT, FQNNGV. The CDR3 DNA reads as TGTGCCAGCAGCCAAACCAGGACCGGGGAGCTGTTTTTT. Its translation: CASSQTRTGELFF.

This chain links TRBV10-1 with TRBJ1-2; a weak D match, TRBD1 (5 bases). Germline V gives CDR1 WNHNN, CDR2 SYGVQD (reference sequence). CDR3 length: 13 amino acids. V lost 5 bases and J lost 2, with 9 bases in between. Written as DNA, the CDR3 is TGCGCCAGCAGTCCCGGGACGAACTATGGCTACACCTTC. Protein: CASSPGTNYGYTF.

The V call is TRBV7-8, the J call TRBJ2-5; 7 nucleotides agree with TRBD1. J lost 12 bases, V lost 5 bases, and 15 bases had no gene match. Germline assignment: CDR1 SGHVS and CDR2 FQNEAQ. This CDR3 has 14 residues. The CDR3 coding sequence is TGTGCCAGCAGCCTGGCCGAGACAGGGAGTGAAGAGTACTTC. Translation gives CASSLAETGSEEYF.

V is TRBV19 and J is TRBJ1-3; no clear D gene. Trimming stripped 0 bases from V and 3 bases from J, with 9 bases between. The CDR3 is made up of 15 amino acids. Germline CDR1 is LNHDA and CDR2 is SQIVND (reference sequence). The CDR3 here is CASSIEGGIGNTIYF. The CDR3 DNA follows: TGTGCCAGTAGTATAGAAGGAGGGATTGGAAACACCATATATTTT. Combining the CDR3 with reference TRBV19 and TRBJ1-3 gives the whole variable domain DGGITQSPKYLFRKEGQNVTLSCEQNLNHDAMYWYRQDPGQGLRLIYYSQIVNDFQKGDIAEGYSVSREKKESFPLTVTSAQKNPTAFYLCASSIEGGIGNTIYFGEGSWLTVV.

The chain couples TRBV5-1 to TRBJ2-1; D may correspond to TRBD1 or TRBD2 (5 bases each). The CDR3 loop spans 16 amino acids. From germline, CDR1 is SGHRS and CDR2 YFSETQ. V was pared by 4 bases and J by 4 bases, with 18 bases between. The CDR3 nucleotides read TGCGCCAGCAGCCCCAGTGGGGGAGAGTCGTACAATGAGCAGTTCTTC. Its protein product is CASSPSGGESYNEQFF. Full variable domain (outside the CDR3, taken from reference TRBV5-1 and TRBJ2-1): KAGVTQTPRYLIKTRGQQVTLSCSPISGHRSVSWYQQTPGQGLQFLFEYFSETQRNKGNFPGRFSGRQFSNSRSEMNVSTLELGDSALYLCASSPSGGESYNEQFFGPGTRLTVL.

The chain recombines TRBV9 with TRBJ1-1; no definite D call. Per the germline V gene, CDR1 is SGDLS and CDR2 is YYNGEE. The germline V and J ends were trimmed by 4 bases and 1 base, with 11 bases remaining between them. The CDR3 is made up of 14 amino acids. The CDR3 protein is CASSRWTANTEAFF. In nucleotides, the CDR3 is TGTGCCAGCAGCAGGTGGACGGCGAACACTGAAGCTTTCTTT.

This chain uses TRBV5-4 with TRBJ2-5; TRBD2 aligns across 8 bases. There are 15 residues in the CDR3. V shed 3 bases, J shed 5 bases, and the junction held 9 bases outside the gene matches. The V gene's germline CDR1 is SGHNT and CDR2 YYREEE (reference sequence). The CDR3: CASSSGRGAGETQYF. CDR3 nucleotide sequence: TGTGCCAGCAGCTCCGGGCGGGGGGCTGGTGAGACCCAGTACTTC.

The chain couples TRBV10-2 to TRBJ1-1; 12 bases line up with TRBD1. Germline V gene lookup returns CDR1 WSHSY and CDR2 SAAADI. V gave up 0 bases and J gave up 11 bases; unmatched junction bases: 10. The CDR3 runs 16 residues. CDR3 in amino acids: CASSESIGGQGARAFF. The CDR3 DNA sequence: TGCGCCAGCAGTGAGTCGATTGGGGGACAGGGGGCGCGGGCTTTCTTT.

In its sample, this clone was seen a few times. CDR3 amino acids: CAIQGVEIYGYTF. The CDR3 nucleotides are TGTGCCATCCAGGGGGTGGAGATCTATGGCTACACCTTC. The rearrangement joins TRBV10-3 to TRBJ1-2, with TRBD1 matching 7 bases. Germline loops: CDR1 ENHRY, CDR2 SYGVKD. There are 13 residues in the CDR3. The V segment lost 8 bases and the J segment 4 bases; nucleotides outside the gene matches: 7.

This chain connects TRBV4-1 to TRBJ2-7; 12 bases align to TRBD1. The V gene's germline CDR1 is MGHRA and CDR2 YSYEKL. Unmatched junction bases numbered 13, after V lost 3 bases and J lost 4 bases. CDR3 size: 18 residues. The CDR3 here is CASSQPGTGGATAYEQYF. CDR3 nucleotide sequence: TGCGCCAGCAGCCAGCCGGGGACAGGGGGCGCGACGGCTTACGAGCAGTACTTC.

The chain carries TRBV6-6 and TRBJ1-1, with 7 bases identical to TRBD1. After removal of 8 bases from V and 3 bases from J, the junction contained 3 bases not matched to a gene. Germline V gives CDR1 MNHNY, CDR2 SVGAGI (reference sequence). The CDR3 contains 12 residues. The CDR3: CASLGQYTEAFF. For the CDR3, the DNA is TGTGCCAGCCTGGGACAGTACACTGAAGCTTTCTTT.

This chain connects TRBV13 to TRBJ1-1; D remains ambiguous. Per the germline V gene, CDR1 is PRHDT and CDR2 is FYEKMQ (reference sequence). V was cut by 3 bases and J by 4 bases, with 6 bases left in between. The CDR3 is 12 amino acids. The CDR3 loop is CASSFVPTEAFF. CDR3 in DNA: TGTGCCAGCAGCTTTGTTCCCACTGAAGCTTTCTTT.

This clone was observed a few times. Compared with germline, one end of the junction differs, possibly owing to a read error. The genes are TRBV6-1 and TRBJ1-3; tentative D call: TRBD1 (5 bases). Germline CDR1 reads MNHNS; CDR2 reads SASEGT. This CDR3 is 14 amino acids long. In DNA, the CDR3 is TGTGCCAGCATTGAACTCAGGGCTGGAAACACCATATATTTT. Protein product: CASIELRAGNTIYF.

The sample holds a few counts of this clone. The same CDR3 also results from other DNA sequences found in this sample. The chain recombines TRBV18 with TRBJ1-4, with no clear D. Germline CDR1 and CDR2: KGHSH and LQKENI. The V and J ends lost 4 bases and 1 base respectively, with 10 bases between them. The CDR3 contains 15 residues. This chain's CDR3 is CASSRAGGTNEKLFF. CDR3 bases: TGTGCCAGCTCACGGGCAGGAGGAACTAATGAAAAACTGTTTTTT.

This sequence joins TRBV5-4 and TRBJ2-5; D gene unclear. Per germline, CDR1 SGHNT and CDR2 YYREEE (reference sequence). The V end was cut by 2 bases, the J end by 2 bases, with 10 bases between. The CDR3 is 14 residues long. The chain's CDR3 is CASSFPTTQETQYF. The CDR3 nucleotides are TGTGCCAGCAGCTTCCCCACTACACAAGAGACCCAGTACTTC.

V gene TRBV9 combines with J gene TRBJ2-3, with a possible D match to TRBD2 (5 bases). CDR1 and CDR2 (germline): SGDLS, YYNGEE. The CDR3 covers 15 residues. V was cut by 0 bases and J by 3 bases, with 11 bases left in between. The CDR3 DNA reads TGTGCCAGCAGCGTAGCTCTCCCGGGAACAGATACGCAGTATTTT. The encoded protein is CASSVALPGTDTQYF. The whole variable domain, remainder taken from reference TRBV9 and TRBJ2-3, is DSGVTQTPKHLITATGQRVTLRCSPRSGDLSVYWYQQSLDQGLQFLIQYYNGEERAKGNILERFSAQQFPDLHSELNLSSLELGDSALYFCASSVALPGTDTQYFGPGTRLTVL.

CDR3 residues: CASRLEGYTEAFF. The CDR3 region has the DNA TGTGCAAGTCGCTTAGAGGGCTACACTGAAGCTTTCTTT. The V call is TRBV12-2, the J call TRBJ1-1. TRBV12-2 is a documented pseudogene. The CDR3 is 13 amino acids.

The J gene is TRBJ1-5, the V gene TRBV14; D gene uncertain. The CDR3 is made up of 13 amino acids. Germline CDR1 SGHDN, CDR2 FVKESK. With 3 bases removed from V and 12 bases from J, the gap between germline ends came to 15 bases. The CDR3 spells CASSQEGTTLQHF. The CDR3 DNA reads TGTGCCAGCAGCCAGGAGGGAACCACTCTCCAGCATTTT.

This chain links TRBV6-6 with TRBJ1-1, with D perhaps TRBD1 (6 bases). Trimming took off 4 bases at V and 1 base at J, with 10 bases between the two ends. In germline, CDR1 is MNHNY, CDR2 SVGAGI (reference sequence). This CDR3 is 14 amino acids long. In DNA, the CDR3 is TGTGCCAGCAGTTCTCAGGGGCCGAACACTGAAGCTTTCTTT. This encodes CASSSQGPNTEAFF.

This chain links TRBV25-1 with TRBJ1-2, with D maybe TRBD1 (5 bases). Looked up from germline, CDR1 is MGHDK and CDR2 is SYGVNS. Trimming left V 3 bases short and J 4 bases short, with 9 bases between. The CDR3 is 13 amino acids. CDR3 nucleotide sequence: TGTGCCAGCAGTGAGAGACAGAGCTATGGCTACACCTTC. Its translation is CASSERQSYGYTF.

The sample holds a few counts of this clone. V gene TRBV6-5 combines with J gene TRBJ1-2; TRBD1 matches 9 bases. The CDR3 has 14 amino acids. Germline loops: CDR1 MNHEY, CDR2 SVGAGI. V dropped 2 bases and J dropped 2; count of bases not matched to a gene: 0. In DNA form, the CDR3 reads TGTGCCAGCAGTTACGGGACAGGGAACTATGGCTACACCTTC. It encodes CASSYGTGNYGYTF.

The chain carries TRBV18 and TRBJ1-1, with D possibly TRBD1 on 6 matching bases. CDR3 size: 15 residues. Per germline, CDR1 KGHSH and CDR2 LQKENI. The V end was cut by 2 bases, the J end by 2 bases, with 12 bases between. The CDR3 DNA reads TGTGCCAGCTCACCATCAAAACAGGGCAACACTGAAGCTTTCTTT. Its protein product is CASSPSKQGNTEAFF.